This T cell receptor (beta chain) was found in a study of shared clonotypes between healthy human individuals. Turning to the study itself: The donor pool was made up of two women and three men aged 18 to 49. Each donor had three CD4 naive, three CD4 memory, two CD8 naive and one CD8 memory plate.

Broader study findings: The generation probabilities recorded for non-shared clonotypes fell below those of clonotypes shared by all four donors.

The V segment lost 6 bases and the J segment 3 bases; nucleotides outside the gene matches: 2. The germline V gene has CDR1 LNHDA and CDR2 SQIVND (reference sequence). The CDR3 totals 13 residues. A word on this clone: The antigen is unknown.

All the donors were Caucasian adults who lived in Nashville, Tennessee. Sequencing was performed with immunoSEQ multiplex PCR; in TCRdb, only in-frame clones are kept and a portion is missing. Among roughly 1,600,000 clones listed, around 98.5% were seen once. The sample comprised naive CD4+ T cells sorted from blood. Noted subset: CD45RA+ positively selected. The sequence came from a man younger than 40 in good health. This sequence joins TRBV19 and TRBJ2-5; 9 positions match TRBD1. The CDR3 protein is CASSGTGKETQYF. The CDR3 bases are TGTGCCAGTAGCGGGACAGGGAAAGAGACCCAGTACTTC. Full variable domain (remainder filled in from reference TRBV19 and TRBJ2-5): DGGITQSPKYLFRKEGQNVTLSCEQNLNHDAMYWYRQDPGQGLRLIYYSQIVNDFQKGDIAEGYSVSREKKESFPLTVTSAQKNPTAFYLCASSGTGKETQYFGPGTRLLVL.